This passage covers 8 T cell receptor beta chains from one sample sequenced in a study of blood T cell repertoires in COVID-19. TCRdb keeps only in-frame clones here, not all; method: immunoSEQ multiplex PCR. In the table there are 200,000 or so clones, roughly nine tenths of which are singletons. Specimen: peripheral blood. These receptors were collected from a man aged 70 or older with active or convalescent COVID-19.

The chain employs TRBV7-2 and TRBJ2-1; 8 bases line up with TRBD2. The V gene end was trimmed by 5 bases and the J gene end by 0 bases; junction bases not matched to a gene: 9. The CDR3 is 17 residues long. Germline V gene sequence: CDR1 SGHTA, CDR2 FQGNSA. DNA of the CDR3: TGTGCCAGCAGCCTGAGACAGAGCGGGAGCTCCTACAATGAGCAGTTCTTC. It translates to CASSLRQSGSSYNEQFF.

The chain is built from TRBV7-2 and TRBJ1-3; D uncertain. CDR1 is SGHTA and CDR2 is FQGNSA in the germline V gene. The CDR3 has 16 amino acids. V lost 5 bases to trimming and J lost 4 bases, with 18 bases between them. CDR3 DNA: TGTGCCAGCAGCCTCCGGGGATGGGGAGCAGGAAACACCATATATTTT. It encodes CASSLRGWGAGNTIYF.

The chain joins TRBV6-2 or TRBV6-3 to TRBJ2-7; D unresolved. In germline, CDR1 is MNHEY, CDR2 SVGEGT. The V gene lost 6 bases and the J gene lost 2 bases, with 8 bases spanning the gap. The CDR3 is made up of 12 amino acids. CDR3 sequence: CASSPNTYEQYF. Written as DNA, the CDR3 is TGTGCCAGCAGCCCTAACACCTACGAGCAGTACTTC.

The CDR3 protein is CASSQVGLLGYTF. The DNA for the CDR3 is TGTGCCAGCAGCCAAGTGGGACTACTCGGCTACACCTTC. This chain connects TRBV3-1 (or the pseudogene TRBV3-2) to TRBJ1-2, with D possibly matching TRBD1 (5 bases). Germline-derived CDR1 and CDR2 are LGHDT and YNNKEL (reference sequence). Trimming took off 1 base at V and 8 bases at J, with 11 bases between the two ends. The CDR3 loop spans 13 amino acids.

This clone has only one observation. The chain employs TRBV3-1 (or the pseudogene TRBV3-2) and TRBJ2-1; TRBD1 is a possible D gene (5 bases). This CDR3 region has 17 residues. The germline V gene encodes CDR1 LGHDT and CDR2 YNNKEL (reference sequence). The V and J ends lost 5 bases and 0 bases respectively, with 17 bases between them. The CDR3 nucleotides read TGTGCCAGCAGCGAAGGGGTAGCTTCGAGCTCCTACAATGAGCAGTTCTTC. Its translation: CASSEGVASSSYNEQFF.

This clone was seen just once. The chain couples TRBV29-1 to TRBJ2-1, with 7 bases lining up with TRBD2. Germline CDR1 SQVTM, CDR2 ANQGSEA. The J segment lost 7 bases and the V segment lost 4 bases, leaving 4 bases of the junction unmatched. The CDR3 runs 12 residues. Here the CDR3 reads CSVGSGTNEQFF. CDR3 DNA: TGCAGCGTTGGGAGCGGGACTAATGAGCAGTTCTTC.

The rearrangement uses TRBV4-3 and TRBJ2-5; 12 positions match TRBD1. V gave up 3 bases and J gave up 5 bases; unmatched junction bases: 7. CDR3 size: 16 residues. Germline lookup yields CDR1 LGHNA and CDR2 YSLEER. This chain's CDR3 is CASSQAGQGAYETQYF. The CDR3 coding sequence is TGCGCCAGCAGCCAGGCGGGACAGGGGGCCTATGAGACCCAGTACTTC.

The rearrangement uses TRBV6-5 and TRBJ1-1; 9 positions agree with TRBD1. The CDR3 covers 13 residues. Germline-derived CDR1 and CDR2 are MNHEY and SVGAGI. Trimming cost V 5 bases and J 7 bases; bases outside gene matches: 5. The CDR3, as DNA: TGTGCCAGCAGTCCCGGGACAGGGATTGAAGCTTTCTTT. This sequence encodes CASSPGTGIEAFF.